Shown below are 19 T cell receptor beta chains from a single sample sequenced in a study of vaccination and CD4 T cells after COVID-19. Treatment indicated: 10-day PBMC culture with coronavirus spike peptide pools or control peptides (ViraFEST assay). Those CD4+ T cells from the unexposed donor predate the COVID-19 pandemic (2011-2018). These TCRs are of unknown antigen specificity. Cultured CD4+ T cell DNA underwent sequencing with the Oncomine TCR Beta short-read assay. Genomic DNA was isolated from CD4+ T cells that had been cultured. TCRdb re-called the PCR reads through MiXCR, storing one row per CDR3 protein. The sample includes around 9,000 distinct CDR3 sequences, more than 25% of them seen just once. Input material: CD4+ T cells from blood, cultured in vitro. Receptor source: a human donor in good health.

This chain joins TRBV21-1 and TRBJ2-2; the D call in the table, TRBD1, was not verified against the DNA. TRBV21-1 is classified as a pseudogene. CDR3 length: 17 residues. CDR3 DNA sequence: TGTGCCAGCAGCAATTACCCCCTGGGGATTTCGAACGGGGAGCTGTTTTTT. Its protein is CASSNYPLGISNGELFF.

This clonotype was counted between two and nine times. This chain joins TRBV10-3 and TRBJ1-6; D gene unclear. Germline CDR1 reads ENHRY; CDR2 reads SYGVKD. Trimming pared 8 bases from V and 8 bases from J, leaving 13 bases between. The CDR3 has 13 residues. The CDR3 spells CAIRSDGDSPLHF. CDR3 bases: TGTGCCATCCGCTCGGACGGAGATTCACCCCTCCACTTT.

The J gene is TRBJ2-5, the V gene TRBV27, with TRBD1 as a possible D gene (6 bases). V shed 6 bases and J shed 7 bases, with 18 bases lying between them. The CDR3 loop spans 14 amino acids. Germline loops: CDR1 MNHEY, CDR2 SMNVEV (reference sequence). CDR3 amino acids: CASRMTGPAGTQYF. The CDR3 DNA reads TGTGCCAGCAGAATGACAGGCCCGGCGGGGACCCAGTACTTC.

The V call is TRBV6-1, the J call TRBJ2-3; D possibly corresponds to TRBD1 (6 bases). The CDR3 sequence is 15 residues long. Between the trimmed V and J ends, which lost 5 bases and 6 bases, there was a span of 18 bases. The germline V gene encodes CDR1 MNHNS and CDR2 SASEGT. The CDR3 here is CASSQQGSYPDTQYF. DNA of the CDR3: TGTGCCAGCAGTCAACAGGGATCTTACCCTGATACGCAGTATTTT.

This chain uses TRBV6-2 or TRBV6-3 with TRBJ2-2; D is possibly TRBD1 (6 bases). The germline V gene has CDR1 MNHEY and CDR2 SVGEGT. V was shortened by 4 bases and J by 5 bases, with 11 bases between the two germline ends. The CDR3 runs to 14 residues. CDR3 protein: CASSSSGETGELFF. The CDR3 DNA sequence: TGTGCCAGCAGTTCTTCAGGGGAGACCGGGGAGCTGTTTTTT.

There are a few counts of this clonotype. J is TRBJ2-1 and V is TRBV5-4, with 11 bases identical to TRBD2. CDR3 length: 15 residues. V shed 3 bases and J 4 bases; nucleotides not matched to a gene: 3. CDR1 is SGHNT and CDR2 is YYREEE in the germline V gene (reference sequence). CDR3 loop: CASSSGTSGYNEQFF. The CDR3 DNA sequence: TGTGCCAGCAGCTCCGGGACTAGCGGTTACAATGAGCAGTTCTTC.

Worth noting for this clonotype: A read error is likely, as this CDR3 ends without the conserved phenylalanine or tryptophan. The gene calls are TRBV4-1 and TRBJ1-2; D uncertain. The V gene's germline CDR1 is MGHRA and CDR2 YSYEKL. V was clipped by 0 bases and J by 7 bases, with 21 bases between them. This CDR3 contains 17 residues. The CDR3 DNA sequence: TGCGCCAGCAGCCAAGAAGGCCGACCCTTGGGCGGGTCTGGCTACACCCTC. Amino acid sequence: CASSQEGRPLGGSGYTL.

The table lists this clonotype with a few counts. The V call is TRBV20-1, the J call TRBJ1-2, with 11 positions matching TRBD1. The CDR3 extends over 14 amino acids. J gave up 4 bases and V 6 bases, and 7 bases lay outside the gene matches. The V gene's germline CDR1 is DFQATT and CDR2 SNEGSKA (reference sequence). CDR3: CSANSGQGVYGYTF. DNA of the CDR3: TGCAGTGCCAACTCGGGACAGGGGGTCTATGGCTACACCTTC.

The sample holds a few counts of this clonotype. The genes are TRBV7-3 and TRBJ2-2, with 12 nucleotides matching TRBD2. Germline trimming cut 5 bases from V and 7 bases from J; bases unmatched to any gene: 5. CDR1 and CDR2 from the germline V gene are SGHTA and FQGTGA. The CDR3 runs 15 residues. The CDR3 DNA is TGTGCCAGCAGCGCACTAGCGGGAGGTCGCGGGGAGCTGTTTTTT. It is translated as CASSALAGGRGELFF.

This clonotype was counted a few times. This chain links TRBV12-3 or TRBV12-4 with TRBJ2-5; possibly TRBD1 for D (5 bases). The CDR3 runs to 14 residues. Trimming stripped 5 bases from V and 5 bases from J, with 15 bases between. CDR3 amino acids: CASSAVPNRETQYF. The CDR3 nucleotides are TGTGCCAGCAGTGCGGTCCCTAACAGGGAGACCCAGTACTTC.

The rearrangement links TRBV28 to TRBJ2-7; D remains unclear. Germline CDR1 and CDR2: MDHEN and SYDVKM. This CDR3 is 15 amino acids long. Trimming pared 3 bases from V and 2 bases from J, leaving 14 bases between. DNA of the CDR3: TGTGCCAGCAGTTTGTCCCGAGGAGCGACCTACGAGCAGTACTTC. Protein product: CASSLSRGATYEQYF.

This clonotype was counted only a few times. The gene calls are TRBV11-3 and TRBJ2-5; D may match TRBD1 or TRBD2 (6 bases each). The CDR3 has 18 residues. V was shortened by 1 base and J by 1 base, with 19 bases between the two germline ends. Per the germline V gene, CDR1 is SGHNT and CDR2 is YENEEA. This chain's CDR3 is CASSLGGAGGGLQETQYF. Here the CDR3 DNA reads TGTGCCAGCAGCTTAGGGGGGGCTGGAGGGGGTCTCCAAGAGACCCAGTACTTC.

The chain carries TRBV28 and TRBJ2-7, with 8 bases identical to TRBD2. The junction had 3 bases not matched to a gene; V was cut back by 5 bases and J by 3 bases. Germline CDR1 MDHEN, CDR2 SYDVKM. The CDR3 has 13 residues. The DNA of the CDR3 is TGTGCCAGCAGTCCTGGGACTAGCTACGAGCAGTACTTC. Its translation: CASSPGTSYEQYF.

This clonotype was seen more than once but under ten times. The J gene is TRBJ2-1, the V gene TRBV15, with D perhaps TRBD1 or TRBD2 (5 bases each). Trimming removed 4 bases from V and 2 bases from J, with 12 bases in between. Germline CDR1 LNHNV, CDR2 YYDKDF (reference sequence). This CDR3 comprises 15 residues. The CDR3 loop reads CATSTGTKTYNEQFF. Here the CDR3 DNA reads TGTGCCACCAGCACCGGGACCAAAACCTACAATGAGCAGTTCTTC.

This clonotype was seen a few times. The V and J genes are TRBV7-2 and TRBJ2-7; D is unresolved. CDR3 size: 14 residues. Germline V gene lookup returns CDR1 SGHTA and CDR2 FQGNSA. Trimming took 3 bases from V and 3 from J, leaving 12 bases between them. Here the CDR3 reads CASSFQFDGYEQYF. Here the CDR3 DNA reads TGTGCCAGCAGCTTTCAATTCGACGGCTACGAGCAGTACTTC. Filled out from reference TRBV7-2 and TRBJ2-7, the complete variable domain reads GAGVSQSPSNKVTEKGKDVELRCDPISGHTALYWYRQSLGQGLEFLIYFQGNSAPDKSGLPSDRFSAERTGGSVSTLTIQRTQQEDSAVYLCASSFQFDGYEQYFGPGTRLTVT.

This clonotype was detected a few times. This chain joins TRBV20-1 and TRBJ2-7, with 10 bases fitting TRBD2. Trimming at V came to 4 bases and at J to 4 bases, leaving 7 bases not matched to a gene. Germline V CDR1 and CDR2: DFQATT, SNEGSKA (reference sequence). The CDR3 consists of 14 residues. The CDR3 sequence: CSATSGRQLYEQYF. CDR3 in DNA: TGCAGTGCTACTAGCGGGAGACAACTTTACGAGCAGTACTTC.

This chain joins TRBV5-4 and TRBJ1-5, with D possibly being TRBD1 (5 bases). CDR3 size: 13 residues. Looked up from germline, CDR1 is SGHNT and CDR2 is YYREEE (reference sequence). V was clipped by 2 bases and J by 4 bases, with 7 bases between them. For the CDR3, the DNA is TGTGCCAGCAGCTTAGCAGGGAATCAGCCCCAGCATTTT. It encodes CASSLAGNQPQHF.

The chain carries TRBV20-1 and TRBJ2-3; D might be TRBD1 (6 bases). Germline lookup yields CDR1 DFQATT and CDR2 SNEGSKA (reference sequence). CDR3 length equals 15 residues. Trimming took off 1 base at V and 7 bases at J, with 18 bases between the two ends. In DNA, the CDR3 is TGCAGTGCTAGAGGGCGAGGGAGAGGGGGTTATACGCAGTATTTT. Translated, it gives CSARGRGRGGYTQYF.

The chain combines TRBV6-1 with TRBJ2-7, with D perhaps matching TRBD1 or TRBD2 (5 bases each). Per the germline V gene, CDR1 is MNHNS and CDR2 is SASEGT. V was pared by 7 bases and J by 4 bases, with 14 bases between. The CDR3 runs 13 residues. The DNA of the CDR3 is TGTGCCAGCACCCCTAATTGGGGGTACGAGCAGTACTTC. It codes for CASTPNWGYEQYF.